This is a list of T cell receptor beta chains from one sample in a study of T-cell reconstitution after alpha-beta-depleted transplantation in children. TCRdb recomputed calls from the PCR reads with MiXCR, one row per CDR3 protein. The sample carries 250,000 to 400,000 distinct CDR3 sequences, 23% recorded once. The material sequenced was PBMCs, mostly from graft donor cells, taken 180 days after TCRalphabeta/CD19-depleted stem cell transplant. These receptors all come from a male patient aged 10-17 years who had a stem cell transplant for acute lymphoblastic leukemia, so the T cells may come from the graft donor. Both conserved end residues are part of each CDR3. Each record gives: V gene, clone size, D gene, J gene, CDR3 protein, CDR3 DNA. D genes are given only for firm matches. Size is omitted from some rows. Given values are once, few, many or a class for expanded clones.

v_call: TRBV20-1
clone_size: NA
d_call: TRBD2
j_call: TRBJ2-1
cdr3_aa: CSTAETGLADFFNEQFF
cdr3_nt: TGCAGTACAGCCGAAACTGGGCTAGCGGACTTTTTCAATGAGCAGTTCTTC

v_call: TRBV5-1
clone_size: NA
d_call: NA
j_call: TRBJ1-1
cdr3_aa: CASSFGFAPEAFF
cdr3_nt: TGCGCCAGCAGCTTCGGGTTCGCCCCTGAAGCTTTCTTT

v_call: TRBV5-1
clone_size: NA
d_call: NA
j_call: TRBJ2-1
cdr3_aa: CASSLTPGLQINEQLF
cdr3_nt: TGCGCCAGCAGCTTAACCCCGGGACTCCAGATTAATGAGCAGCTCTTC

v_call: TRBV9
clone_size: NA
d_call: NA
j_call: TRBJ2-7
cdr3_aa: CASSVRSGSPKQYF
cdr3_nt: TGTGCCAGCAGCGTTAGGTCCGGATCCCCTAAGCAGTACTTC

v_call: TRBV20-1
clone_size: many
d_call: NA
j_call: TRBJ2-1
cdr3_aa: CSASVWLAGDEQFF
cdr3_nt: TGCAGTGCTAGTGTATGGTTAGCCGGAGATGAGCAGTTCTTC

v_call: TRBV15
clone_size: NA
d_call: TRBD1
j_call: TRBJ2-7
cdr3_aa: CATSRDTGADEQYF
cdr3_nt: TGTGCCACCAGCAGAGATACAGGGGCGGACGAGCAGTACTTC

v_call: TRBV29-1
clone_size: NA
d_call: NA
j_call: TRBJ2-2
cdr3_aa: CSVKTGELFF
cdr3_nt: TGCAGCGTTAAAACCGGGGAGCTGTTTTTT

v_call: TRBV7-3
clone_size: NA
d_call: NA
j_call: TRBJ2-7
cdr3_aa: CASSLTPLGHEQYF
cdr3_nt: TGTGCCAGCAGCTTAACCCCCCTAGGACACGAGCAGTACTTC

v_call: TRBV9
clone_size: NA
d_call: NA
j_call: TRBJ2-6
cdr3_aa: CASSVGVWVSPLNSGANVLTF
cdr3_nt: TGTGCCAGCAGCGTAGGTGTATGGGTTTCGCCCCTTAACTCTGGGGCCAACGTCCTGACTTTC

v_call: TRBV5-8
clone_size: NA
d_call: NA
j_call: TRBJ2-2
cdr3_aa: CASSFSPGGRIGELFF
cdr3_nt: TGTGCCAGCAGCTTTTCCCCCGGAGGAAGGATCGGGGAGCTGTTTTTT

v_call: TRBV5-1
clone_size: NA
d_call: NA
j_call: TRBJ2-2
cdr3_aa: CASSLVVTGAAGELFF
cdr3_nt: TGCGCCAGCAGCTTGGTTGTGACAGGAGCCGCCGGGGAGCTGTTTTTT

v_call: TRBV7-9
clone_size: few
d_call: NA
j_call: TRBJ1-1
cdr3_aa: CASSPYGGPTEAFF
cdr3_nt: TGTGCCAGCAGCCCTTATGGGGGCCCCACTGAAGCTTTCTTT

v_call: TRBV12-3/TRBV12-4
clone_size: few
d_call: NA
j_call: TRBJ2-1
cdr3_aa: CASKSRVATGNEQFF
cdr3_nt: TGTGCCAGCAAGAGTCGGGTGGCCACCGGCAATGAGCAGTTCTTC

v_call: TRBV25-1
clone_size: NA
d_call: NA
j_call: TRBJ2-2
cdr3_aa: CASSVSASPRGELFF
cdr3_nt: TGTGCCAGCAGTGTAAGCGCTAGCCCTCGAGGGGAGCTGTTTTTT

v_call: TRBV6-5
clone_size: NA
d_call: NA
j_call: TRBJ1-1
cdr3_aa: CASKFASVNTEAFF
cdr3_nt: TGTGCCAGCAAGTTCGCAAGCGTGAACACTGAAGCTTTCTTT

v_call: TRBV4-2
clone_size: few
d_call: TRBD2
j_call: TRBJ2-7
cdr3_aa: CASSPPSGEQYF
cdr3_nt: TGTGCCAGCAGCCCCCCTAGCGGCGAGCAGTACTTC

v_call: TRBV20-1
clone_size: NA
d_call: NA
j_call: TRBJ2-7
cdr3_aa: CSAPTPNRPYEQYF
cdr3_nt: TGCAGTGCTCCAACCCCCAATAGGCCTTACGAGCAGTACTTC

v_call: TRBV12-3/TRBV12-4
clone_size: many
d_call: NA
j_call: TRBJ2-1
cdr3_aa: CASRGTSRGNEQFF
cdr3_nt: TGTGCCAGCAGGGGGACCAGTCGCGGCAATGAGCAGTTCTTC

v_call: TRBV29-1
clone_size: few
d_call: TRBD1
j_call: TRBJ1-2
cdr3_aa: CSVEDRGQGGCTF
cdr3_nt: TGCAGCGTTGAAGATCGGGGACAGGGAGGTTGCACCTTC

v_call: TRBV7-3
clone_size: NA
d_call: TRBD2
j_call: TRBJ2-1
cdr3_aa: CASSLIPTSGRVEQFF
cdr3_nt: TGTGCCAGCAGCTTAATCCCGACTAGCGGAAGAGTTGAGCAGTTCTTC

v_call: TRBV20-1
clone_size: NA
d_call: NA
j_call: TRBJ1-3
cdr3_aa: CSASSGPLSGNTIYF
cdr3_nt: TGCAGTGCTAGTTCAGGGCCCCTCTCTGGAAACACCATATATTTT

v_call: TRBV5-1
clone_size: NA
d_call: NA
j_call: TRBJ1-5
cdr3_aa: CASSLRPISWPNQPQHF
cdr3_nt: TGCGCCAGCAGCTTGCGGCCCATAAGTTGGCCTAATCAGCCCCAGCATTTT

v_call: TRBV5-1
clone_size: NA
d_call: TRBD1
j_call: TRBJ1-1
cdr3_aa: CASSLGQGGEVAFF
cdr3_nt: TGCGCCAGCAGCTTGGGACAGGGCGGGGAGGTAGCTTTCTTT

v_call: TRBV12-3/TRBV12-4
clone_size: NA
d_call: TRBD1
j_call: TRBJ1-6
cdr3_aa: CASRKNRGRVSPLHF
cdr3_nt: TGTGCCAGCAGGAAAAACAGGGGTAGGGTTTCACCCCTCCACTTT

v_call: TRBV5-6
clone_size: many
d_call: NA
j_call: TRBJ2-7
cdr3_aa: CASSLGGSPYEQYF
cdr3_nt: TGTGCCAGCAGCTTAGGGGGTTCTCCCTACGAGCAGTACTTC

v_call: TRBV4-1
clone_size: many
d_call: NA
j_call: TRBJ2-7
cdr3_aa: CASSQPFVLRDFHEQYF
cdr3_nt: TGCGCCAGCAGCCAACCGTTTGTCTTGCGGGACTTCCACGAGCAGTACTTC